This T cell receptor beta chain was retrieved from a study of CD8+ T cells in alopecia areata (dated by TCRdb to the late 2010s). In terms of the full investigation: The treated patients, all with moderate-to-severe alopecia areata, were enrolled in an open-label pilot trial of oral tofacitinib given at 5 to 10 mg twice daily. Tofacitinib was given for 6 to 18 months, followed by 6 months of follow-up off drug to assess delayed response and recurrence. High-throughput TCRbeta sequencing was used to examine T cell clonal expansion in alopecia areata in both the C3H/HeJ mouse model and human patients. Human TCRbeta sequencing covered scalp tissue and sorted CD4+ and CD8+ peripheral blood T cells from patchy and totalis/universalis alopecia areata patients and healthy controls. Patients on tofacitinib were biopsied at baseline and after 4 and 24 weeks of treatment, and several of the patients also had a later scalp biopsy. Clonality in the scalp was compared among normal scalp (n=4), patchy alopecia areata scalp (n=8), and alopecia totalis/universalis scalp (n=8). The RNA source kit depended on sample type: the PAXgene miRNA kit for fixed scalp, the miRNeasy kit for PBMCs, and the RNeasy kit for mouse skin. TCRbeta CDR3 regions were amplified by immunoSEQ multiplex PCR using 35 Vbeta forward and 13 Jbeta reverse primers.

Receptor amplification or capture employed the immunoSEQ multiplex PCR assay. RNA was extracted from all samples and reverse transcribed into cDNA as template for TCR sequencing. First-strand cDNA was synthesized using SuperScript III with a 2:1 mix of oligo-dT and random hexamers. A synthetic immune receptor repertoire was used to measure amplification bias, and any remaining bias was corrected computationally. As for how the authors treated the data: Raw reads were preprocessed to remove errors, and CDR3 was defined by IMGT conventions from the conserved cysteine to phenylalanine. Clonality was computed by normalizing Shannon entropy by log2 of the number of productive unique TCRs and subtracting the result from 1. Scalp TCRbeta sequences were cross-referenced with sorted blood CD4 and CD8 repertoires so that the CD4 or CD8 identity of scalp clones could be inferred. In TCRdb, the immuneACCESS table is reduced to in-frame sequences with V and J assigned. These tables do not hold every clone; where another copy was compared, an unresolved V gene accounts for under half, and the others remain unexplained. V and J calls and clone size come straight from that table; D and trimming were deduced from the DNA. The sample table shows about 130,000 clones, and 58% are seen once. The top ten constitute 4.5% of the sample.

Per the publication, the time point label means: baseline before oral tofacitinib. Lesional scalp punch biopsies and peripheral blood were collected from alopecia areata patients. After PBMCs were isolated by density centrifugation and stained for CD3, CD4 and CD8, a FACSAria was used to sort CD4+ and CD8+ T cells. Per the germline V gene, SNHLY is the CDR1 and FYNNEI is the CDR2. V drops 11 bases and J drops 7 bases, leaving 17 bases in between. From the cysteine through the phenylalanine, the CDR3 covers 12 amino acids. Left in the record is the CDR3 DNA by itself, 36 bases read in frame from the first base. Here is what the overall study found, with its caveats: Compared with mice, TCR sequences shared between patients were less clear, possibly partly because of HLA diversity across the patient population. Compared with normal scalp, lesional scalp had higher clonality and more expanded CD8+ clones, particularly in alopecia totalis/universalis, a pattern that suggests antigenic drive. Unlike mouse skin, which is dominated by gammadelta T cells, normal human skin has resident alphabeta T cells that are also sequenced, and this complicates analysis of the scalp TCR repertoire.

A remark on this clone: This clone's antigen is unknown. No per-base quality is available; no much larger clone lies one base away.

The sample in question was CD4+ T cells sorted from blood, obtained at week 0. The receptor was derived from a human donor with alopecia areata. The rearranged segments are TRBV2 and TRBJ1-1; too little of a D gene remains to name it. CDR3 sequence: CAGNYAGNEAFF. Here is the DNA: TGTGCCGGGAACTACGCGGGGAATGAAGCTTTCTTT.